The present T cell receptor beta chain was sequenced within a study of T-cell reconstitution after alpha-beta-depleted transplantation in children. The CDR3 runs 13 residues. Germline V gene lookup returns CDR1 DFQATT and CDR2 SNEGSKA (reference sequence). The V end lost 1 base, the J end lost 5 bases, and 11 bases lay between the germline ends. Unique molecular identifiers were used to barcode this TCRbeta library. TCRdb reprocessed the PCR reads via MiXCR and lists one record per CDR3 protein. The data show about 360,000 distinct CDR3 sequences, less than 15% seen once. This clonotype came up many times.

This clonotype was obtained from a human donor who donated a stem cell graft to a child with Fanconi anemia. J is TRBJ2-5 and V is TRBV20-1; the D is unclear. Here the sequenced sample was PBMCs, taken from the stem cell graft. The CDR3 nucleotides read TGCAGTGCTAGAGTGACCGTAGGGGAGACCCAGTACTTC. Its translation is CSARVTVGETQYF.